This T cell receptor (beta chain) was identified in a study of graft-versus-host responses after intestinal transplantation. Looking at the study overall: Multivisceral, liver-intestinal, or isolated intestinal transplants were received by the recipients. Among the recipients, all got anti-thymocyte globulin induction and then tacrolimus and steroids for around three years. Whole-study findings and limits: Graft-donor T cell macrochimerism in patients accompanied high graft-versus-host to host-versus-graft clonal ratios in allografts. The highest levels of circulating GvH clones went along with early declines in HvG clones after transplant.

For this clone: The target antigen is unknown.

Assay used: immunoSEQ multiplex PCR; TCRdb lists only in-frame clones, some missing. The sample lists some 140,000 clones, 85% to 95% occurring once. Source: unstimulated CD4+ T cells sorted from spleen or lymph node cells, taken before intestinal transplant. This TCR was recovered from a human donor who received an intestinal transplant.

In nucleotides, the CDR3 is TGTGCCAGCAGCTTCACAGGGGGACCACAGTATTTT. It encodes CASSFTGGPQYF. This chain uses TRBV7-2 with TRBJ2-3, with 8 bases fitting TRBD1. The CDR3 covers 12 residues. Per germline, CDR1 SGHTA and CDR2 FQGNSA. Trimming at V came to 3 bases and at J to 12 bases, leaving 5 bases not matched to a gene.